Listed below are T cell receptor beta chains from one sample, sequenced in a study of shared clonotypes between healthy human individuals. The table came from immunoSEQ multiplex PCR; TCRdb's copy has only in-frame clones and leaves some out. The profile covers over 95,000 clones, with more than 45% appearing a single time and about 15% taken by the ten largest. The specimen sequenced was PBMCs. Receptors were obtained from a woman aged 40 to 50 in good health. Some clones in this sample may be carry-over from other donors' samples. Both conserved end residues are part of each CDR3. The D gene is left open where the match is weak. Size is stated for part of the rows, as once, few or many counts, or as a class when the clone is expanded.

d_call	v_call	j_call	clone_size	cdr3_nt	cdr3_aa
NA	TRBV5-1	TRBJ2-7	NA	TGCGCCAGCAGCCTCTTAGCGGCGTCCTACGAGCAGTACTTC	CASSLLAASYEQYF
TRBD2	TRBV18	TRBJ2-1	NA	TGTGCCAGCTCCCCCCCCACTAGCGGGAGAGGAGAGCAGTTCTTC	CASSPPTSGRGEQFF
TRBD1	TRBV30	TRBJ1-2	NA	TGTGCCTGGAGTGTACTTAGGGGACAGAATCAGGGCTACACCTTC	CAWSVLRGQNQGYTF
NA	TRBV28	TRBJ2-5	NA	TGTGCCAGCAGTTTAAGGTCGGGGCCCGCGTGGGACGAGACCCAGTACTTC	CASSLRSGPAWDETQYF
NA	TRBV6-6	TRBJ1-5	once	TGTGCCAGCAGTTACCGAGACAGCGGCAATCAGCCCCAGCATTTT	CASSYRDSGNQPQHF
TRBD2	TRBV11-2	TRBJ2-7	many	TGTGCCAGCAGCTTAGCCGTAGCGGGGATCTACGAGCAGTACTTC	CASSLAVAGIYEQYF
TRBD2	TRBV6-5	TRBJ2-6	many	TGTGCCAGCAGTTCGCGGGGGGCGGATGGGGCCAACGTCCTGACTTTC	CASSSRGADGANVLTF
TRBD1	TRBV5-1	TRBJ2-7	NA	TGCGCCAGCAGCTCTGGAACAGGGGCTCGTGGCGAGCAGTACTTC	CASSSGTGARGEQYF
NA	TRBV30	TRBJ1-1	NA	TGTGCCTGGACCAGGGTGACTGAAGCTTTCTTT	CAWTRVTEAFF
TRBD1	TRBV30	TRBJ1-1	NA	TGTGCCTGGAGTCAAAATCAAATTTGGGGACAGGGGAGGATGAACACTGAAGCTTTCTTT	CAWSQNQIWGQGRMNTEAFF
TRBD2	TRBV29-1	TRBJ2-7	NA	TGCAGCGTCCCCGGGGGGGCTAGCGACATTTACGAGCAGTACTTC	CSVPGGASDIYEQYF
TRBD2	TRBV4-2	TRBJ2-7	NA	TGTGCCAGCAGCCCGTCCGGGACTAGCTCCAGTGGGTACTTC	CASSPSGTSSSGYF
NA	TRBV7-2	TRBJ2-5	NA	TGTGCCAGCAGCTGGGAGGCAGAGACCCAGTACTTC	CASSWEAETQYF
NA	TRBV11-3	TRBJ2-5	few	TGTGCCAGCAGTATGGGCGGCCTTCAAGAGACCCAGTACTTC	CASSMGGLQETQYF
NA	TRBV11-3	TRBJ2-7	NA	TGTGCCAGCAGCTTACGGGGACCCCCCTACGAGCAGTACTTC	CASSLRGPPYEQYF
NA	TRBV4-1	TRBJ2-1	NA	TGCGCCAGCAGCCAAGAGCCGGGAGTCCTCTACAATGAGCAGTTCTTC	CASSQEPGVLYNEQFF
NA	TRBV25-1	TRBJ1-2	many	TGTGCCAGCAGTGAATGGGAGAGAAATGGCTACACCTTC	CASSEWERNGYTF
NA	TRBV28	TRBJ1-5	NA	TGTGCCAGCATGCAGGGTAGCAATCAGCCCCAGCATTTT	CASMQGSNQPQHF
TRBD2	TRBV6-4	TRBJ2-3	many	TGTGCCAGCAGTGAAAATAGCGGGAGCCCCACAGATACGCAGTATTTT	CASSENSGSPTDTQYF
NA	TRBV9	TRBJ2-7	many	TGTGCCAGCAGCGCCGGGGAGAACTACGAGCAGTACTTC	CASSAGENYEQYF
TRBD1	TRBV28	TRBJ2-7	few	TGTGCCAGCACCCCGGGACAGGGTTTGGAGGAGCAGTACTTC	CASTPGQGLEEQYF
NA	TRBV30	TRBJ1-3	many	TGTGCCTGGAGTGGTCCAGTCTCTGGAAACACCATATATTTT	CAWSGPVSGNTIYF
TRBD1	TRBV18	TRBJ2-5	few	TGTGCCAGCTCACTCAACGGAGAGCCGGGACAGGTCTACTTC	CASSLNGEPGQVYF
NA	TRBV11-2	TRBJ2-7	NA	TGTGCCAGCAGCTTAGACGGGCCCCCTGAGCACGAGCAGTACTTC	CASSLDGPPEHEQYF
NA	TRBV7-8	TRBJ2-7	many	TGTGCCAGCAGCTTAGGCGCCCAGACGTCCTACGAGCAGTACTTC	CASSLGAQTSYEQYF
NA	TRBV5-1	TRBJ2-5	many	TGCGCCAGCAGTCGTGGGGACTACCAAGAGACCCAGTACTTC	CASSRGDYQETQYF
NA	TRBV7-6	TRBJ2-7	NA	TGTGCCAGCAGCTCAATTACAGGTAACTCCTACGAGCAGTACTTC	CASSSITGNSYEQYF
NA	TRBV27	TRBJ1-1	NA	TGTGCCAGCAGTTGGAAGAGGGACACTGAAGCTTTCTTT	CASSWKRDTEAFF
NA	TRBV5-1	TRBJ2-1	NA	TGCGCCAGCAGCTTGGGGGGCCCACAACAGCGGCAGTTCTTC	CASSLGGPQQRQFF
NA	TRBV6-4	TRBJ2-7	many	TGTGCCAGCAGTGTCGCAGATTTAGTCTCCCACGAGCAGTACTTC	CASSVADLVSHEQYF
TRBD1	TRBV7-2	TRBJ2-7	NA	TGTGCCAGCAGCTTAGGGGGACAGGGGCCCACCTACGAGCAGTACTTC	CASSLGGQGPTYEQYF
NA	TRBV30	TRBJ1-3	many	TGTGCCTGGTTAAGAGGGAGATCTGGAAACACCATATATTTT	CAWLRGRSGNTIYF
NA	TRBV27	TRBJ2-5	many	TGTGCCAGCAGGTTCCGGGTGAAAGAGACCCAGTACTTC	CASRFRVKETQYF
TRBD1	TRBV11-2	TRBJ2-1	many	TGTGCCAGCAGCTTAACAGGGGGTTACTACAATGAGCAGTTCTTC	CASSLTGGYYNEQFF
NA	TRBV29-1	TRBJ2-1	many	TGCAGCGCAAGGGGGTTTTCCTACAATGAGCAGTTCTTC	CSARGFSYNEQFF
TRBD1	TRBV7-8	TRBJ2-7	NA	TGTGCCAGCAGCTCGTCCCGGGACAGGGATGGCGAGCAGTACTTC	CASSSSRDRDGEQYF
TRBD2	TRBV9	TRBJ2-6	NA	TGTGCCAGCAGCGTAACCGGGGGGACCGGGACCACCTCTGGGGCCAACGTCCTGACTTTC	CASSVTGGTGTTSGANVLTF
NA	TRBV30	TRBJ2-7	NA	TGTGCCTGGAGCGCGGGACCGGCCGAGCAGTACTTC	CAWSAGPAEQYF
TRBD2	TRBV15	TRBJ2-3	NA	TGTGCCACCAGCAGGGATCTAGCGGGCACAGATACGCAGTATTTT	CATSRDLAGTDTQYF
TRBD1	TRBV4-2	TRBJ1-1	NA	TGTGCCAGCAGCCCGACAACCAGGGGGATCAACACTGAAGCTTTCTTT	CASSPTTRGINTEAFF
NA	TRBV5-1	TRBJ1-1	NA	TGCGCCAGCAGCCGGGACGGCCCCCTGAACACTGAAGCTTTCTTT	CASSRDGPLNTEAFF
NA	TRBV6-1	TRBJ1-5	many	TGTGCCAGCAGTGAACGGTGGGATAATCAGCCCCAGCATTTT	CASSERWDNQPQHF